A selection of T cell receptor beta chains follows, all from one sample in a study of T cell responses to AZD1222 COVID-19 vaccine. Clones were sequenced by immunoSEQ multiplex PCR, and TCRdb holds only the in-frame ones, with some missing. The sample lists tens of thousands of clones, 88% occurring once. The source was peripheral blood, collected on day 0 of MenACWY control vaccination. The receptors were gathered from an adult in good health. Both conserved end residues are part of each CDR3. D genes are given only for firm matches. Not every row has a clone size; where given, it reads once, few, many or a size class.

TGTGCCATCAGCGAAAGGACAGGGGGCGCGTACGAGCAGTACTTC | CAISERTGGAYEQYF | . | TRBD1 | TRBJ2-7 | TRBV10-3
TGTGCCAGCAGCTTACCGGGAGGGAGGGTCAATGAGCAGTTCTTC | CASSLPGGRVNEQFF | . | TRBD2 | TRBJ2-1 | TRBV7-2
TGTGCCACCAGCAGAGATACAGCCTACGAGCAGTACTTC | CATSRDTAYEQYF | . | . | TRBJ2-7 | TRBV15
TGTGCCATCAGTGACAGGGGGTCAAATCAGCCCCAGCATTTT | CAISDRGSNQPQHF | once | TRBD1 | TRBJ1-5 | TRBV10-3
TGTGCCAGCAGCTCCGGGGCCGGGGAGCTGTTTTTT | CASSSGAGELFF | . | . | TRBJ2-2 | TRBV7-9
TGTGCCTGGAGTACGACAACGAACACTGAAGCTTTCTTT | CAWSTTTNTEAFF | . | . | TRBJ1-1 | TRBV30
TGTGCCAGTAGTGCGGGATGGGCGCCGAGCTCCTACAATGAGCAGTTCTTC | CASSAGWAPSSYNEQFF | . | . | TRBJ2-1 | TRBV19
TGTGCCAGCCAGAGCTCCTACAATGAGCAGTTCTTC | CASQSSYNEQFF | . | . | TRBJ2-1 | TRBV6-5
TGTGCCAGCAGCGTATTATATAGGACTAGCGGGAGGAGCAATGAGCAGTTCTTC | CASSVLYRTSGRSNEQFF | . | TRBD2 | TRBJ2-1 | TRBV11-3
TGTGCCAGCAGCGTAGACGGACAGGGGTACGGCTACACCTTC | CASSVDGQGYGYTF | once | TRBD1 | TRBJ1-2 | TRBV9
TGTGCCAGCAGCGACCCCGGACAGGGGAACTATGGCTACACCTTC | CASSDPGQGNYGYTF | once | TRBD1 | TRBJ1-2 | TRBV6-5
TGTGCCAGCTATATAGCGGGAGGGCGTGAGCAGTTCTTC | CASYIAGGREQFF | . | TRBD2 | TRBJ2-1 | TRBV2
TGCAGCGCATCCGGACAGGCGTACACCGGGGAGCTGTTTTTT | CSASGQAYTGELFF | . | TRBD1 | TRBJ2-2 | TRBV29-1
TGTGCCAGCAGGCCGACAGGGGGCGAGCAGTACTTC | CASRPTGGEQYF | . | TRBD1 | TRBJ2-7 | TRBV27
TGCGCCAGCAGCTTGGCATTTGCAACTAATGAAAAACTGTTTTTT | CASSLAFATNEKLFF | . | . | TRBJ1-4 | TRBV5-1
TGTGCCAGCAGCGTAGATCTGACTACGGGGACCCAGTACTTC | CASSVDLTTGTQYF | . | . | TRBJ2-5 | TRBV9
TGTGCCAGCAGTTTATACCTCCTAAATGCTGCCTACAATGAGCAGTTCTTC | CASSLYLLNAAYNEQFF | . | . | TRBJ2-1 | TRBV28
TGTGCCAGCAGTCAGGACAGGGACTATGGCTACACCTTC | CASSQDRDYGYTF | . | TRBD1 | TRBJ1-2 | TRBV28
TGTGCCTGGAGTGTACTCGGAGAGGAACAGCCCCAGCATTTT | CAWSVLGEEQPQHF | . | . | TRBJ1-5 | TRBV30
TGTGCCAGCAGCTTGTATAGGGGACAGGCCTACGAGCAGTACTTC | CASSLYRGQAYEQYF | . | TRBD1 | TRBJ2-7 | TRBV5-6
TGTGCCAGCAGCTTGCCTAGCGGGTACTACGAGCAGTACTTC | CASSLPSGYYEQYF | few | TRBD2 | TRBJ2-7 | TRBV5-6
TGCAGCGTAGACAGGGGGTATCGCGACACTGAAGCTTTCTTT | CSVDRGYRDTEAFF | . | TRBD1 | TRBJ1-1 | TRBV29-1
TGTGCCAGCAGCCCTACTAGCGGAGGGGACAATGAGCAGTTCTTC | CASSPTSGGDNEQFF | . | TRBD2 | TRBJ2-1 | TRBV11-2
TGTGCCATTAGCGGAAACACTTACAATGAGCAGTTCTTC | CAISGNTYNEQFF | . | . | TRBJ2-1 | TRBV10-3
TGCGCCAGCAGTGATGGGGCTAGCGGGTTCAATGAGCAGTTCTTC | CASSDGASGFNEQFF | . | TRBD2 | TRBJ2-1 | TRBV10-1
TGTGCCAGCAGTCTGCACACCGGGGAGCTGTTTTTT | CASSLHTGELFF | . | . | TRBJ2-2 | TRBV28
TGTGCCAGCAGTGGGATTGTGGACACTGAAGCTTTCTTT | CASSGIVDTEAFF | . | . | TRBJ1-1 | TRBV2
TGTGCCAGCAGTCCAGGTACAGGGAGCGTTGAAGCTTTCTTT | CASSPGTGSVEAFF | . | . | TRBJ1-1 | TRBV27
TGTGCCAGCAGCCCTTGGGCCCACACTGAAGCTTTCTTT | CASSPWAHTEAFF | once | . | TRBJ1-1 | TRBV6-4
TGTGCCAGCAGTATCTACATGTCCAGGGCCTACGAGCAGTACTTC | CASSIYMSRAYEQYF | . | . | TRBJ2-7 | TRBV28
TGTGCCAGTAATATAGCGGGAGGGCGGTACGAGCAGTACTTC | CASNIAGGRYEQYF | . | TRBD2 | TRBJ2-7 | TRBV5-4
TGTGCCAGCAGTTTTAACGGCAACTATGGCTACACCTTC | CASSFNGNYGYTF | . | . | TRBJ1-2 | TRBV27
TGTGCCAGCAGCTCGACGGACAGTTGGGAGTCTGGAAACACCATATATTTT | CASSSTDSWESGNTIYF | . | . | TRBJ1-3 | TRBV5-4
TGCAGCGTGACCGGACAGACCAACTATGGCTACACCTTC | CSVTGQTNYGYTF | . | . | TRBJ1-2 | TRBV29-1
TGTGCTAGTGGTCCCGGGACGGTGAACACTGAAGCTTTCTTT | CASGPGTVNTEAFF | . | . | TRBJ1-1 | TRBV12-5
TGTGCCTGGAGGGGACAGGGAGGGTCACCCCTCCACTTT | CAWRGQGGSPLHF | . | TRBD1 | TRBJ1-6 | TRBV30
TGTGCCAGCAGCTTCCTGGCAGGGATGAACACTGAAGCTTTCTTT | CASSFLAGMNTEAFF | once | . | TRBJ1-1 | TRBV7-9